These 17 T cell receptor beta chains came from one sample sequenced in a study of breast tumors, draining lymph nodes, adjacent tissues. Via MiXCR, TCRdb re-called the multiplex PCR reads, giving one row per CDR3 protein. This table holds over 250,000 distinct CDR3 sequences, 30% to 35% found once. Breast cancer patients provided tissue from their axillary draining lymph nodes. The material sequenced was axillary lymph node tissue. These receptors all stem from a female donor with breast cancer. Some clones in this sample may be carry-over from other donors' samples.

This clonotype has a count of ten or more. The rearrangement joins TRBV19 to TRBJ1-4, with D unclear. Trimming removed 8 bases at V and 8 bases at J, with 18 bases between. The CDR3 runs 14 residues. Germline V gives CDR1 LNHDA, CDR2 SQIVND (reference sequence). The CDR3 DNA sequence: TGTGCCAGTGACGGAGCAGGTGGCGGAGAAAAACTGTTTTTT. It codes for CASDGAGGGEKLFF.

J is TRBJ2-1 and V is TRBV30, with D maybe TRBD1 (6 bases). This CDR3 spans 13 amino acids. The V gene's germline CDR1 is GTSNPN and CDR2 SVGIG (reference sequence). V was shortened by 2 bases and J by 10 bases, with 15 bases between the two germline ends. In nucleotides, the CDR3 is TGTGCCTGGAGTCACAGGGTTCAAGGCGAGCAGTTCTTC. As protein: CAWSHRVQGEQFF. Using reference TRBV30 and TRBJ2-1 for the parts outside the CDR3, the full variable domain is SQTIHQWPATLVQPVGSPLSLECTVEGTSNPNLYWYRQAAGRGLQLLFYSVGIGQISSEVPQNLSASRPQDRQFILSSKKLLLSDSGFYLCAWSHRVQGEQFFGPGTRLTVL.

As for this clonotype: A clone one base away is much larger, so this may be a read error. Since the CDR3 does not end with the conserved phenylalanine or tryptophan, this likely comes from a read error. The V call is TRBV14, the J call TRBJ2-5; weak D call: TRBD1 (6 bases). V lost 1 base and J 7 bases, leaving 10 bases between the germline ends. Germline loops: CDR1 SGHDN, CDR2 FVKESK. There are 13 residues in the CDR3. The DNA for the CDR3 is TGTGCCAGCAGCCAAGGAACAGGGTTGACCCAGTACTGC. Translation: CASSQGTGLTQYC.

This chain joins TRBV28 and TRBJ1-5; 7 bases map to TRBD1. The length of the CDR3 is 14 residues. V dropped 6 bases and J dropped 6; count of bases not matched to a gene: 8. Germline assignment: CDR1 MDHEN and CDR2 SYDVKM. CDR3 bases: TGTGCCAGCAGAGCAGGGGGTGAAAGTCAGCCCCAGCATTTT. Translated, it gives CASRAGGESQPQHF.

This clonotype was picked up a small number of times. The chain links TRBV12-5 to TRBJ2-1; D is unclear. V lost 4 bases and J lost 7, with 20 bases in between. CDR1 is LGHNT, CDR2 FRNRAP, per germline. The CDR3 totals 16 residues. The CDR3 reads CASGSSRASYGNEQFF. As DNA, the CDR3 is TGTGCTAGTGGTTCCTCCCGGGCGTCCTATGGGAATGAGCAGTTCTTC.

Note on this clonotype: A much larger clone sits a single nucleotide away, making a read error possible. The chain has TRBV5-5 and TRBJ2-5; 9 bases are shared with TRBD1. This CDR3 comprises 15 residues. Germline CDR1 SGHKS, CDR2 YYEKEE (reference sequence). The CDR3 DNA follows: TGTGCCAGCAGCGGGGACAGGGCAACCCAAGAGATCCAGTACTTC. Amino acids: CASSGDRATQEIQYF.

This clonotype was detected many times. The gene calls are TRBV5-5 and TRBJ1-6; 10 bases agree with TRBD1. J gave up 7 bases and V 4 bases, and 8 bases lay outside the gene matches. The CDR3 spans 16 residues. Per the germline V gene, CDR1 is SGHKS and CDR2 is YYEKEE (reference sequence). CDR3 loop: CASSPTGTGVNSPLHF. In DNA, the CDR3 is TGTGCCAGCAGCCCCACCGGGACAGGGGTAAATTCACCCCTCCACTTT.

The chain has TRBV20-1 and TRBJ1-4, with 11 bases lining up with TRBD1. The CDR3 extends over 18 amino acids. V was pared by 0 bases and J by 2 bases, with 8 bases of the junction left unmatched. The germline V gene has CDR1 DFQATT and CDR2 SNEGSKA (reference sequence). CDR3 residues: CSARDPPGQGGTNEKLFF. CDR3 DNA sequence: TGCAGTGCTAGAGATCCACCGGGACAGGGGGGCACTAATGAAAAACTGTTTTTT.

This clonotype was counted at least ten times. It may be a read error: a sequence one base away is much more abundant. The genes are TRBV5-4 and TRBJ1-2; 7 bases align to TRBD1. CDR1 is SGHNT, CDR2 YYREEE, per germline (reference sequence). V lost 4 bases, J lost 8 bases, and 8 bases stayed unmatched. CDR3 length equals 13 residues. The CDR3 sequence: CASSRGQADGYTF. DNA of the CDR3: TGTGCCAGCAGCCGAGGACAGGCCGACGGCTACACCTTC.

This clonotype was counted at least ten times. The rearrangement links TRBV20-1 to TRBJ1-5, with a possible D match to TRBD1 (6 bases). This CDR3 comprises 14 residues. The V end lost 5 bases, the J end lost 7 bases, and 18 bases lay between the germline ends. Germline values: CDR1 DFQATT, CDR2 SNEGSKA (reference sequence). As DNA, the CDR3 is TGCAGTGCTTCCTCTCGAGGGGGAGGACAGCCCCAGCATTTT. This sequence encodes CSASSRGGGQPQHF.

For this clonotype: This could be a read error, since a much larger clone is one nucleotide away. The chain is built from TRBV2 and TRBJ2-1; 11 bases agree with TRBD2. The germline gives CDR1 SNHLY, CDR2 FYNNEI. The CDR3 spans 16 residues. CDR3 loop: CASSRTGTSGNNEQLF. The DNA of the CDR3 is TGTGCCAGCAGCCGAACCGGGACTAGCGGAAACAATGAGCAGCTCTTC.

Ten or more counts support this clonotype. The chain has TRBV6-6 and TRBJ1-2; 7 positions match TRBD1. The CDR3 totals 13 residues. Per the germline V gene, CDR1 is MNHNY and CDR2 is SVGAGI (reference sequence). V lost 6 bases, J lost 8 bases, and 9 bases stayed unmatched. DNA of the CDR3: TGTGCCAGCAGCCGAGACAGGGTGAAGGGCTACACCTTC. Translation gives CASSRDRVKGYTF.

A remark on this clonotype: This may be a read error: a much more frequent sequence differs by one nucleotide. The chain couples TRBV6-1 to TRBJ1-5, with D perhaps TRBD1 (5 bases). Germline V gives CDR1 MNHNS, CDR2 SASEGT. The CDR3 is made up of 13 amino acids. The CDR3 region is CASDGTGNQPQRF. The CDR3 DNA sequence: TGTGCCAGCGATGGGACGGGCAATCAGCCCCAGCGTTTT.

The table lists this clonotype with many counts. The CDR3 sequence: CRVSVYPYEQYF. CDR3 in DNA: TGCAGGGTATCCGTATATCCCTACGAGCAGTACTTC. The chain carries TRBV29-1 and TRBJ2-7, with D hard to call. The CDR3 runs 12 residues. Germline V gene lookup returns CDR1 SQVTM and CDR2 ANQGSEA.

The table lists this clonotype with a few counts. The genes are TRBV28 and TRBJ1-2; D ambiguous. The V end was cut by 6 bases, the J end by 8 bases, with 22 bases between. Per the germline V gene, CDR1 is MDHEN and CDR2 is SYDVKM. This CDR3 is built from 15 residues. The CDR3, as DNA: TGTGCCAGCAGCACCCTGAAGACATGGGATCGAGGCTACACCTTC. Protein: CASSTLKTWDRGYTF.

This clonotype was seen at least ten times. The chain combines TRBV10-3 with TRBJ2-2; D gene ambiguous. Trimming removed 7 bases from V and 0 bases from J, with 9 bases in between. Germline lookup yields CDR1 ENHRY and CDR2 SYGVKD. CDR3 length equals 14 residues. CDR3: CAITRSANTGELFF. CDR3 coding DNA: TGTGCCATCACACGAAGCGCGAACACCGGGGAGCTGTTTTTT.

This clonotype showed up many times. The chain links TRBV20-1 to TRBJ2-1, with TRBD2 identical over 10 bases. This CDR3 region has 15 residues. Germline CDR1 DFQATT, CDR2 SNEGSKA (reference sequence). V lost 2 bases, J lost 8 bases, and 9 bases stayed unmatched. CDR3: CSARILAGVTDEQFF. For the CDR3, the DNA is TGCAGTGCTAGAATTCTAGCGGGAGTAACCGATGAGCAGTTCTTC.